The next 12 T cell receptor beta chains were all read from a single sample in a study of blood T cell repertoires in COVID-19. Here immunoSEQ multiplex PCR was the method, and the copy in TCRdb shows in-frame clones only, minus some. The sample lists 150,000 or so clones, 84% occurring once. Source material: PBMCs or T cells enriched from blood (not recorded which). All receptors derive from a woman between 50 and 59 years old who had been exposed to COVID-19.

This chain uses TRBV27 with TRBJ2-1, with 7 positions matching TRBD2. Germline CDR1 MNHEY, CDR2 SMNVEV (reference sequence). The CDR3 has 11 amino acids. The junction had 2 bases not matched to a gene; V was cut back by 6 bases and J by 9 bases. For the CDR3, the DNA is TGTGCCAGCAGCCGGGGGGTTGAGCAGTTCTTC. This gives the protein CASSRGVEQFF.

The chain has TRBV6-1 and TRBJ2-1; the D gene is possibly TRBD1 (6 bases). V lost 0 bases and J lost 3, with 12 bases in between. The CDR3 spans 16 residues. CDR1 is MNHNS and CDR2 is SASEGT in the germline V gene. The CDR3 spells CASSEAGHPLYNEQFF. Here the CDR3 DNA reads TGTGCCAGCAGTGAAGCGGGACACCCCCTCTACAATGAGCAGTTCTTC.

The rearrangement joins TRBV19 to TRBJ2-2, with 10 bases matching TRBD2. CDR1 and CDR2 (germline): LNHDA, SQIVND (reference sequence). J gave up 4 bases and V 5 bases, and 10 bases lay outside the gene matches. This CDR3 comprises 17 residues. The CDR3 region is CASSFPTSGAFTGELFF. In DNA form, the CDR3 reads TGTGCCAGTAGTTTTCCTACTAGCGGGGCCTTCACCGGGGAGCTGTTTTTT.

The CDR3 nucleotides read TGTGCCAGCAGCTTACGAGTGACAGATACGCAGTATTTT. This gives the protein CASSLRVTDTQYF. The chain is built from TRBV13 and TRBJ2-3; D not resolved. CDR3 length: 13 amino acids. The V and J ends lost 2 bases and 3 bases respectively, with 6 bases between them. Germline V CDR1 and CDR2: PRHDT, FYEKMQ (reference sequence).

This chain uses TRBV15 with TRBJ2-7; maybe TRBD2 (6 bases). Germline assignment: CDR1 LNHNV and CDR2 YYDKDF (reference sequence). The CDR3 is made up of 17 amino acids. Trimming pared 1 base from V and 4 bases from J, leaving 20 bases between. CDR3 DNA sequence: TGTGCCACCAGCAGAGCCCCACGGAGACTAGGCCATTACGAGCAGTACTTC. This codes for CATSRAPRRLGHYEQYF.

The chain is built from TRBV11-2 and TRBJ2-1; no clear D gene. Per the germline V gene, CDR1 is SGHAT and CDR2 is FQNNGV. V lost 1 base to trimming and J lost 6 bases, with 19 bases between them. The CDR3 is made up of 17 amino acids. In DNA form, the CDR3 reads TGTGCCAGCAGCTTAGGACTTCTTCGAGATTCGGGCAATGAGCAGTTCTTC. Translating it yields CASSLGLLRDSGNEQFF.

V and J are TRBV20-1 and TRBJ1-2; a possible D gene is TRBD1 (5 bases). Per the germline V gene, CDR1 is DFQATT and CDR2 is SNEGSKA (reference sequence). Trimming left V 3 bases short and J 3 bases short, with 17 bases between. The CDR3 spans 15 residues. This CDR3 reads CSASIIPGGDYGYTF. As DNA, the CDR3 is TGCAGTGCTAGTATAATTCCGGGGGGGGACTATGGCTACACCTTC.

This chain uses TRBV7-6 with TRBJ2-2, with D unclear. CDR1 is SGHVS and CDR2 is FNYEAQ in the germline V gene. This CDR3 region has 11 residues. Trimming removed 5 bases from V and 6 bases from J, with 4 bases in between. The CDR3, as DNA: TGTGCCAGCAGCCCTGCCGGGGAGCTGTTTTTT. Protein: CASSPAGELFF.

The rearrangement links TRBV6-6 to TRBJ1-2, with D perhaps TRBD1 (5 bases). With 0 bases removed from V and 2 bases from J, the gap between germline ends came to 7 bases. Germline assignment: CDR1 MNHNY and CDR2 SVGAGI (reference sequence). This CDR3 spans 14 amino acids. The chain's CDR3 is CASSYSTANYGYTF. The CDR3 DNA is TGTGCCAGCAGTTACTCGACAGCGAACTATGGCTACACCTTC.

The chain uses TRBV28 and TRBJ1-2; D might be TRBD1 (6 bases). The CDR3 covers 13 residues. V lost 4 bases and J 8 bases, leaving 14 bases between the germline ends. Germline CDR1 is MDHEN and CDR2 is SYDVKM. CDR3 sequence (DNA): TGTGCCAGCAGTTCCCAGGGGCCGAGGGGCTACACCTTC. Its protein is CASSSQGPRGYTF.

The chain employs TRBV19 and TRBJ2-3; 12 bases fit TRBD1. This CDR3 spans 15 amino acids. V lost 6 bases and J lost 7; bases outside the gene matches: 8. Germline assignment: CDR1 LNHDA and CDR2 SQIVND (reference sequence). Here the CDR3 DNA reads TGTGCCAGTAGCAGTCCGGGACAGGGGGCATATACGCAGTATTTT. It specifies CASSSPGQGAYTQYF.

This chain uses TRBV5-1 with TRBJ2-2; perhaps TRBD1 as D (5 bases). V lost 0 bases to trimming and J lost 6 bases, with 6 bases between them. The CDR3 is 13 amino acids. From germline, CDR1 is SGHRS and CDR2 YFSETQ. The CDR3 is CASSLAGPGELFF. The DNA for the CDR3 is TGCGCCAGCAGCTTGGCAGGGCCCGGGGAGCTGTTTTTT. Filled out from reference TRBV5-1 and TRBJ2-2, the complete variable domain reads KAGVTQTPRYLIKTRGQQVTLSCSPISGHRSVSWYQQTPGQGLQFLFEYFSETQRNKGNFPGRFSGRQFSNSRSEMNVSTLELGDSALYLCASSLAGPGELFFGEGSRLTVL.